A selection of T cell receptor beta chains follows, all from one sample in a study of human CD8 memory T cell subsets. TCRdb re-called the 5' RACE reads; one entry per CDR3 protein, DNA not given. This listing includes thousands of distinct CDR3 sequences. Sequencing was performed on CD8+ effector memory T cells (TEM) sorted from PBMCs. These receptors were taken from a human donor in good health. CDR3s include the opening cysteine and the closing phenylalanine or tryptophan. The order of the fields is CDR3 protein, clone size, V gene, CDR3 length, J gene. Rows may omit the clone size; those that give it use once, few, many or a size class.

cdr3_aa: CASSLDSGSSYEQYF; clone_size: -; v_call: TRBV27; cdr3_length: 15; j_call: TRBJ2-7
cdr3_aa: CASSLDGSPDTQYF; clone_size: -; v_call: TRBV7-9; cdr3_length: 14; j_call: TRBJ2-3
cdr3_aa: CASSFGQGGTDTQYF; clone_size: -; v_call: TRBV5-1; cdr3_length: 15; j_call: TRBJ2-3
cdr3_aa: CAAGRGTGELFF; clone_size: medium-sized; v_call: TRBV19; cdr3_length: 12; j_call: TRBJ2-2
cdr3_aa: CASSFLPDGATYEQYF; clone_size: -; v_call: TRBV5-6; cdr3_length: 16; j_call: TRBJ2-7
cdr3_aa: CASSVEWTAYEQYF; clone_size: -; v_call: TRBV9; cdr3_length: 14; j_call: TRBJ2-7
cdr3_aa: CASSAIAGFDEQFF; clone_size: -; v_call: TRBV9; cdr3_length: 14; j_call: TRBJ2-1
cdr3_aa: CASRPPDGQFVWYF; clone_size: -; v_call: TRBV6-2/TRBV6-3; cdr3_length: 14; j_call: TRBJ2-7
cdr3_aa: CASSRPYNEQFF; clone_size: -; v_call: TRBV7-2; cdr3_length: 12; j_call: TRBJ2-1
cdr3_aa: CSVEGGPEAFF; clone_size: large; v_call: TRBV29-1; cdr3_length: 11; j_call: TRBJ1-1
cdr3_aa: CASSFGQGTSYEQYF; clone_size: medium-sized; v_call: TRBV27; cdr3_length: 15; j_call: TRBJ2-7
cdr3_aa: CASSDSTIEQFF; clone_size: -; v_call: TRBV6-4; cdr3_length: 12; j_call: TRBJ2-1
cdr3_aa: CSASLPSGSYEQFF; clone_size: -; v_call: TRBV20-1; cdr3_length: 14; j_call: TRBJ2-1
cdr3_aa: CSARSDGISNQPQHF; clone_size: -; v_call: TRBV20-1; cdr3_length: 15; j_call: TRBJ1-5
cdr3_aa: CASSLEPSGFYEQFF; clone_size: -; v_call: TRBV5-1; cdr3_length: 15; j_call: TRBJ2-1
cdr3_aa: CSARDYSGSTDTQYF; clone_size: -; v_call: TRBV20-1; cdr3_length: 15; j_call: TRBJ2-3